The next 16 T cell receptor beta chains were all read from a single sample in a study of identical twins. TCRdb reanalysed the 5' RACE reads using MiXCR and keeps one entry per CDR3 protein. Counted here are hundreds of thousands of distinct CDR3 sequences, roughly 6% occurring once; the ten biggest clones make up 1.5% to 2%. The sample taken for sequencing was naive T cells sorted from blood. These receptors were collected from a man aged 18-30 years in good health.

This clonotype appeared many times. The rearrangement joins TRBV30 to TRBJ2-5; D may be TRBD1 (5 bases). Trimming left V 2 bases short and J 2 bases short, with 12 bases between. The CDR3 runs 14 residues. Germline lookup yields CDR1 GTSNPN and CDR2 SVGIG (reference sequence). The CDR3 region is CAWSIGAGQETQYF. The CDR3 DNA sequence: TGTGCCTGGAGTATTGGGGCTGGGCAAGAGACCCAGTACTTC.

This clonotype came up a few times. The chain employs TRBV6-1 and TRBJ1-4; possibly TRBD1 for D (5 bases). Trimming cost V 6 bases and J 3 bases, with 14 bases left between them. Germline CDR1 MNHNS, CDR2 SASEGT. The CDR3 sequence is 15 residues long. The CDR3 spells CASSRQGGANEKLFF. The CDR3 coding sequence is TGTGCCAGCAGCCGCCAGGGTGGGGCTAATGAAAAACTGTTTTTT.

In this sample, this clonotype turned up many times. The chain links TRBV12-3 or TRBV12-4 to TRBJ1-1; D is unclear. Trimming removed 11 bases from V and 1 base from J, with 14 bases in between. This CDR3 has 13 amino acids. The CDR3, as DNA: TGTGCCGCCGGTCGGTCGCGGAACACTGAAGCTTTCTTT. Protein product: CAAGRSRNTEAFF.

This clonotype showed up many times. The chain is built from TRBV3-1 and TRBJ2-4; 8 nucleotides match TRBD2. The germline V gene encodes CDR1 LGHDT and CDR2 YNNKEL (reference sequence). V lost 1 base, J lost 0 bases, and 8 bases stayed unmatched. CDR3 length: 18 amino acids. In DNA, the CDR3 is TGTGCCAGCAGCCAAGGAACGGGAGGGACTATAGCCAAAAACATTCAGTACTTC. The encoded protein is CASSQGTGGTIAKNIQYF.

This clonotype was seen repeatedly, ten times or more. This chain connects TRBV4-3 to TRBJ2-1; D is unresolved. The CDR3 covers 13 residues. V was pared by 1 base and J by 8 bases, with 9 bases between. Germline values: CDR1 LGHNA, CDR2 YSLEER. This CDR3 is CASSQGPWDEQFF. CDR3 DNA sequence: TGCGCCAGCAGCCAAGGGCCCTGGGATGAGCAGTTCTTC.

This clonotype was seen at least ten times. The V gene is TRBV6-1, the J gene TRBJ2-5; 7 bases fit TRBD2. The CDR3 runs 18 residues. J was trimmed by 2 bases and V by 6 bases; bases with no gene match: 18. Germline assignment: CDR1 MNHNS and CDR2 SASEGT. CDR3 sequence (DNA): TGTGCCAGCAGCACCCAAGGGACTACTTTCTCCCTTCAAGAGACCCAGTACTTC. Translating it yields CASSTQGTTFSLQETQYF.

The genes are TRBV7-9 and TRBJ2-5; D gene uncertain. Germline V gives CDR1 SEHNR, CDR2 FQNEAQ (reference sequence). This CDR3 region has 12 residues. V lost 7 bases and J 5 bases, leaving 11 bases between the germline ends. The CDR3 sequence is CASTSVGETQYF. The CDR3 region has the DNA TGTGCCAGCACTTCAGTGGGGGAGACCCAGTACTTC. The complete variable domain, with remaining parts taken from reference TRBV7-9 and TRBJ2-5, reads DTGVSQNPRHKITKRGQNVTFRCDPISEHNRLYWYRQTLGQGPEFLTYFQNEAQLEKSRLLSDRFSAERPKGSFSTLEIQRTEQGDSAMYLCASTSVGETQYFGPGTRLLVL.

This clonotype was seen at least ten times. The J gene is TRBJ1-2, the V gene TRBV12-3 or TRBV12-4; the D is unclear. The CDR3 loop spans 13 amino acids. Trimming cost V 3 bases and J 9 bases, with 14 bases left between them. The CDR3 DNA reads TGTGCCAGCAGTTTGACCGGCGGGTCCCGCTACACCTTC. Amino acids: CASSLTGGSRYTF.

J is TRBJ1-1 and V is TRBV7-9, with a possible D match to TRBD1 (5 bases). The CDR3 contains 13 residues. CDR1 is SEHNR, CDR2 FQNEAQ, per germline (reference sequence). Trimming pared 1 base from V and 11 bases from J, leaving 14 bases between. CDR3 sequence reads: CASSLGAGIDAFF. CDR3 coding DNA: TGTGCCAGCAGCTTAGGTGCAGGGATTGACGCTTTCTTT.

The CDR3 nucleotides read TGTGCCATCTCGCTAAACACCGGGGAGCTGTTTTTT. Protein sequence: CAISLNTGELFF. This chain uses TRBV10-3 with TRBJ2-2, with D unclear. Per germline, CDR1 ENHRY and CDR2 SYGVKD. V shed 8 bases and J shed 2 bases, with 6 bases lying between them. CDR3 size: 12 residues.

This clonotype was seen many times. The chain recombines TRBV5-1 with TRBJ1-2; D remains ambiguous. V lost 0 bases to trimming and J lost 2 bases, with 11 bases between them. This CDR3 comprises 15 residues. The germline CDR1 and CDR2 sequences are SGHRS and YFSETQ. CDR3 nucleotide sequence: TGCGCCAGCAGCTTGGATCCGGGCGGAAACTATGGCTACACCTTC. Protein product: CASSLDPGGNYGYTF.

This clonotype was found many times. J is TRBJ2-5 and V is TRBV10-3, with 8 bases fitting TRBD1. The CDR3 has 13 residues. V trimming: 7 bases; J trimming: 2 bases; junction bases outside the gene matches: 3. Per the germline V gene, CDR1 is ENHRY and CDR2 is SYGVKD. Written as DNA, the CDR3 is TGTGCCATCAATGGACAGGGACAAGAGACCCAGTACTTC. Its translation: CAINGQGQETQYF.

This clonotype has at least ten counts. CDR3 bases: TGTGCCAGTAGTATTAACAGGGGGCACACTGAAGCTTTCTTT. Protein sequence: CASSINRGHTEAFF. The V and J genes are TRBV19 and TRBJ1-1; TRBD1 matches at 9 bases. The V gene end was trimmed by 3 bases and the J gene end by 3 bases; junction bases not matched to a gene: 2. CDR1 and CDR2 (germline): LNHDA, SQIVND (reference sequence). The CDR3 is made up of 14 amino acids.

This clonotype was observed a handful of times. The chain has TRBV12-3 or TRBV12-4 and TRBJ1-2; 9 bases align to TRBD1. J was trimmed by 8 bases and V by 3 bases; bases with no gene match: 7. The CDR3 has 14 amino acids. CDR3 residues: CASSFTGGAEGYTF. In nucleotides, the CDR3 is TGTGCCAGCAGTTTTACAGGGGGCGCTGAAGGCTACACCTTC.

The chain is built from TRBV19 and TRBJ2-7; D is ambiguous. The CDR3 covers 17 residues. Germline V lookup: CDR1 LNHDA, CDR2 SQIVND (reference sequence). Trimming pared 1 base from V and 0 bases from J, leaving 16 bases between. CDR3 coding DNA: TGTGCCAGTAGTATAGCAGCGTCAGATTTTTTCTCCTACGAGCAGTACTTC. Residues: CASSIAASDFFSYEQYF.

The chain combines TRBV7-3 with TRBJ2-1; TRBD1 aligns across 7 bases. Germline V gene sequence: CDR1 SGHTA, CDR2 FQGTGA. V was clipped by 1 base and J by 16 bases; unmatched bases: 7. The CDR3 is made up of 12 amino acids. CDR3: CASSLIGDRLFF. The CDR3 DNA follows: TGTGCCAGCAGCTTAATCGGGGACAGACTCTTCTTC.